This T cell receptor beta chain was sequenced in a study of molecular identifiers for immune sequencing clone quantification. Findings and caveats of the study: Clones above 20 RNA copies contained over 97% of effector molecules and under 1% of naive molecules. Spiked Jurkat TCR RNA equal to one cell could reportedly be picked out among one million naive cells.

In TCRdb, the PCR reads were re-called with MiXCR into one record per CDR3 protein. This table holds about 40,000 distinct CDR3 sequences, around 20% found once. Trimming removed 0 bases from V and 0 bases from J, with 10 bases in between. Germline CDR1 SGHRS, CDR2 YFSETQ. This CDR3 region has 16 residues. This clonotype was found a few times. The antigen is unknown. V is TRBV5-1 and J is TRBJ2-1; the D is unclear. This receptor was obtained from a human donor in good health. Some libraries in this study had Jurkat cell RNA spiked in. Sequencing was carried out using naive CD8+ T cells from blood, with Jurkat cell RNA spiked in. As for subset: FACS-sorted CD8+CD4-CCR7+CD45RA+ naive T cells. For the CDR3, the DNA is TGCGCCAGCAGCTTGGACTACCCGAGCTCCTACAATGAGCAGTTCTTC. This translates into CASSLDYPSSYNEQFF.